The 9 T cell receptor beta chains below were found in one sample sequenced in a study of CD8+ T cells in alopecia areata. After isolation, RNA underwent reverse transcription to generate cDNA as the sequencing template. The data were produced by immunoSEQ multiplex PCR, yet TCRdb's version contains in-frame clones alone and is incomplete. The sample records about 97,000 clones, 41% being singletons. The sample consisted of CD4+ T cells sorted from blood. These receptors were obtained from a human donor with alopecia areata.

This chain links TRBV6-5 with TRBJ1-5, with 7 bases aligning to TRBD1. The ends lost 3 bases at V and 7 bases at J; junction bases unmatched: 3. Germline V lookup: CDR1 MNHEY, CDR2 SVGAGI. This CDR3 is built from 13 residues. The CDR3 here is CASSYQQGQPQHF. The CDR3 DNA is TGTGCCAGCAGTTATCAACAGGGGCAGCCCCAGCATTTT.

This clone was counted only a few times. The chain recombines TRBV7-2 with TRBJ2-7; 14 bases align to TRBD2. Germline V gives CDR1 SGHTA, CDR2 FQGNSA. After removal of 4 bases from V and 11 bases from J, the junction contained 7 bases not matched to a gene. The CDR3 consists of 14 residues. The CDR3 coding sequence is TGTGCCAGCAGCTCAGGACTAGCGGGGGGCCACGAGTACTTC. Translation gives CASSSGLAGGHEYF. Based on the CDR3 plus reference TRBV7-2 and TRBJ2-7, the full variable domain is GAGVSQSPSNKVTEKGKDVELRCDPISGHTALYWYRQSLGQGLEFLIYFQGNSAPDKSGLPSDRFSAERTGGSVSTLTIQRTQQEDSAVYLCASSSGLAGGHEYFGPGTRLTVT.

Turning to this clone: The same CDR3 is also encoded by other DNA sequences in this sample. The rearrangement uses TRBV4-2 and TRBJ2-3; no clear D gene. The CDR3 totals 15 residues. Deletions cut 3 bases from V and 1 base from J, with 11 bases between. Germline CDR1 LGHNA, CDR2 YNFKEQ. CDR3 in DNA: TGTGCCAGCAGCCAGGGTGGAAGGGGCACAGATACGCAGTATTTT. Its translation: CASSQGGRGTDTQYF.

The chain combines TRBV19 with TRBJ1-5, with D unresolved. Trimming removed 3 bases at V and 6 bases at J, with 12 bases between. This CDR3 contains 14 residues. The germline V gene encodes CDR1 LNHDA and CDR2 SQIVND (reference sequence). The chain's CDR3 is CASSMGGFGQPQHF. The CDR3 DNA sequence: TGTGCCAGTAGTATGGGAGGGTTCGGTCAGCCCCAGCATTTT.

This clone was observed a handful of times. V gene TRBV7-9 combines with J gene TRBJ2-1; D possibly uses TRBD1 or TRBD2 (5 bases each). Trimming removed 5 bases at V and 9 bases at J, with 14 bases between. The CDR3 consists of 13 residues. Per germline, CDR1 SEHNR and CDR2 FQNEAQ (reference sequence). The CDR3 DNA is TGTGCCAGCAGCCAAGGGGAGTCGGGTGAGCAGTTCTTC. It encodes CASSQGESGEQFF.

V is TRBV25-1 and J is TRBJ2-5, with 7 bases that match TRBD2. After removal of 0 bases from V and 5 bases from J, the junction contained 3 bases not matched to a gene. CDR3 length equals 14 residues. From germline, CDR1 is MGHDK and CDR2 SYGVNS. CDR3 bases: TGTGCCAGCAGTGAATATAGGGAGGGGGAGACCCAGTACTTC. Translated, it gives CASSEYREGETQYF.

The V call is TRBV30, the J call TRBJ2-7; D may be TRBD2 (5 bases). V was shortened by 2 bases and J by 3 bases, with 11 bases between the two germline ends. CDR3 length equals 13 residues. Germline assignment: CDR1 GTSNPN and CDR2 SVGIG (reference sequence). The CDR3 reads CAWSPPGDYEQYF. The DNA for the CDR3 is TGTGCCTGGAGTCCCCCCGGGGACTACGAGCAGTACTTC.

V gene TRBV7-2 combines with J gene TRBJ2-7; 12 bases fit TRBD2. The trim removed 4 bases at V and 2 bases at J, leaving 9 bases unmatched. CDR1 and CDR2 (germline): SGHTA, FQGNSA. This CDR3 has 17 residues. The CDR3 protein is CASSSGDPSGGAYEQYF. CDR3 DNA sequence: TGTGCCAGCAGCTCCGGTGACCCTAGCGGGGGGGCCTACGAGCAGTACTTC.

This clone has more than one count but fewer than ten. The chain has TRBV27 and TRBJ2-5, with D perhaps TRBD1 (6 bases). V was shortened by 3 bases and J by 2 bases, with 13 bases between the two germline ends. Germline V CDR1 and CDR2: MNHEY, SMNVEV (reference sequence). The CDR3 is 15 amino acids. Here the CDR3 DNA reads TGTGCCAGCAGTTTTAGTCCGGACAGTCAAGAGACCCAGTACTTC. Its translation is CASSFSPDSQETQYF.